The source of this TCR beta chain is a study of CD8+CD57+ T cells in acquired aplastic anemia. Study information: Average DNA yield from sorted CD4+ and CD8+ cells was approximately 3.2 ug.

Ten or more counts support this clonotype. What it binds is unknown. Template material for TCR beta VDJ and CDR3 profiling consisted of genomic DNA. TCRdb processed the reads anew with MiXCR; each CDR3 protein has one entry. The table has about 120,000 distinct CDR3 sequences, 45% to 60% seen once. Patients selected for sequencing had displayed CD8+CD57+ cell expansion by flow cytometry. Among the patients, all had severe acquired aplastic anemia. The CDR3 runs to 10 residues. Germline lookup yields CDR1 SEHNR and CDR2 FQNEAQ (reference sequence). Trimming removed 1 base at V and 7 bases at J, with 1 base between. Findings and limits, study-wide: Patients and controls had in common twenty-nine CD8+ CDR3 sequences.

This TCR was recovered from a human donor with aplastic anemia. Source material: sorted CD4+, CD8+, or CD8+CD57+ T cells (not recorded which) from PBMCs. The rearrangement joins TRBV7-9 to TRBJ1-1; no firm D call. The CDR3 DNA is TGTGCCAGCAGCTTAGTTGAAGCTTTCTTT. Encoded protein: CASSLVEAFF.